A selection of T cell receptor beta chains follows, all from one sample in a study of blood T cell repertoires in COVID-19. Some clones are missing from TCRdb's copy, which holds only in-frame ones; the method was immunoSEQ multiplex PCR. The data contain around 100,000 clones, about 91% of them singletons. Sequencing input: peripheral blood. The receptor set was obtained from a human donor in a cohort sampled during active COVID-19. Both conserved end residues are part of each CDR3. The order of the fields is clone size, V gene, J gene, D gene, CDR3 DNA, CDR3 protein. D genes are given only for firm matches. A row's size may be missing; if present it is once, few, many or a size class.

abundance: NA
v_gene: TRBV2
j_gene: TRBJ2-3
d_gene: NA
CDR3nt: TGTGCCAGCAGTGACACAGGGAGAGCAGATACGCAGTATTTT
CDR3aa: CASSDTGRADTQYF

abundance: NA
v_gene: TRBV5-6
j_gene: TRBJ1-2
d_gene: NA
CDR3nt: TGTGCCAGCTTCCTCGGCTATGGCTACACCTTC
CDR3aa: CASFLGYGYTF

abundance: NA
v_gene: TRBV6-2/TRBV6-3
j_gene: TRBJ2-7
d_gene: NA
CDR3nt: TGTGCCAGCAGTTACTTGAACGGGGAGGCCTCCTACGAGCAGTACTTC
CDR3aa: CASSYLNGEASYEQYF

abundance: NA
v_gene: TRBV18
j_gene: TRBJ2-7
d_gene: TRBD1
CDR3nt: TGTGCCAGCTCCCTGGACAGGAAGGGGGTCTACGAGCAGTACTTC
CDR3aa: CASSLDRKGVYEQYF

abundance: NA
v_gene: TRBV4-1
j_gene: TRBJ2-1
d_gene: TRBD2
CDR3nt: TGCGCCAGCAGCCACCCCACTAGCGGGCACAATGAGCAGTTCTTC
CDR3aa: CASSHPTSGHNEQFF

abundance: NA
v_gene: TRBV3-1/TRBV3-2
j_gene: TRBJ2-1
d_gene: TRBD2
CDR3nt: TGTGCCAGCAGCATTAGCGGGAGGGCCAATGAGCAGTTCTTC
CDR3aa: CASSISGRANEQFF

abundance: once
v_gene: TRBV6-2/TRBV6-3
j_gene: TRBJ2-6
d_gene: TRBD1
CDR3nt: TGTGCCAGCAGTTACGGACAGGGGTTCTCGGGGGCCAACGTCCTGACTTTC
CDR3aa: CASSYGQGFSGANVLTF

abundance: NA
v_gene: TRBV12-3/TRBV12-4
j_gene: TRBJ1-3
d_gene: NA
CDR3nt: TGTGCCAGCAGTCCAGGGGACGGAAACACCATATATTTT
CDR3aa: CASSPGDGNTIYF

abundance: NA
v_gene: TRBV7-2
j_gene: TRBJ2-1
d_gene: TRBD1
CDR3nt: TGTGCCAGCAGCTTATTGCTACAGGGGGCCTACAATGAGCAGTTCTTC
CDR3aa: CASSLLLQGAYNEQFF

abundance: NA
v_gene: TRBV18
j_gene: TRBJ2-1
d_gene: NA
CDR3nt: TGTGCCAGCTCACCACCGGGACATAGCTCCTACAATGAGCAGTTCTTC
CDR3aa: CASSPPGHSSYNEQFF

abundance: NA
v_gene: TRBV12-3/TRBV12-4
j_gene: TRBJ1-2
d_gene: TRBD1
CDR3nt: TGTGCCAGCAGGGACAGGAGGAGTGGCTACACCTTC
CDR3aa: CASRDRRSGYTF

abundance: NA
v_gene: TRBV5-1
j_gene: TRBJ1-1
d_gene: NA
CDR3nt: TGCGCCAGCAGCTTGGAGCCAGGTGTCACTGAAGCTTTCTTT
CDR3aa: CASSLEPGVTEAFF

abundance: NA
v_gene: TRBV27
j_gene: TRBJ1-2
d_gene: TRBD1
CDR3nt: TGTGCCAGCAGACGGACAGGGGGTAACTATGGCTACACCTTC
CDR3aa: CASRRTGGNYGYTF

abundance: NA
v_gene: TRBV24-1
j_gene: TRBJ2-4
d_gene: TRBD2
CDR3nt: TGTGCCACCAAAAGTAAGGGACTAGCGGGAAGATCGGTCATTCAGTACTTC
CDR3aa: CATKSKGLAGRSVIQYF

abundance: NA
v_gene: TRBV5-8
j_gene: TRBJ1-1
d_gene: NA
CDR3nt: TGTGCCAGCAGCTCATTACTCGACAGATTTGAAGCTTTCTTT
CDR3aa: CASSSLLDRFEAFF

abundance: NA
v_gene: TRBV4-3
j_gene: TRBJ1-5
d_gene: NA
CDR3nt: TGCGCCAGCAGCCAAGCCGGGGATCCGGATCAGCCCCAGCATTTT
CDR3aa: CASSQAGDPDQPQHF

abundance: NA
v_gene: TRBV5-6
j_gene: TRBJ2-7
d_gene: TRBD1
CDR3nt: TGTGCCAGCAGCTATGGGACAGGGGATGCCTACGAGCAGTACTTC
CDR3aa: CASSYGTGDAYEQYF

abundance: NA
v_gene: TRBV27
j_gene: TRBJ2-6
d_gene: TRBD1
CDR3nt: TGTGCCAGCAGGACGACAGGGATCCTGTCTGGGGCCAACGTCCTGACTTTC
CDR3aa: CASRTTGILSGANVLTF

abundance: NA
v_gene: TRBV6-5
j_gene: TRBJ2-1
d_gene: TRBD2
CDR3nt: TGTGCCAGCAGCCAGCGGGAGTACAATGAGCAGTTCTTC
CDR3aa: CASSQREYNEQFF

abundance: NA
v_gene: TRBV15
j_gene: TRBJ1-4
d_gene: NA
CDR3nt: TGTGCCACCAGCAGAGATCGAGCGGGGACTAATGAAAAACTGTTTTTT
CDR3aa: CATSRDRAGTNEKLFF

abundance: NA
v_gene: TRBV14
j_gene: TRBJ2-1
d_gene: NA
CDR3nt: TGTGCCAGCAGCCAAGCGTGGGGGCGTCCAGGGGACAATGAGCAGTTCTTC
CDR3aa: CASSQAWGRPGDNEQFF

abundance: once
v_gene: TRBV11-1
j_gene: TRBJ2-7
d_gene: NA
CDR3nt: TGTGCCAGCAGCTTAGGACTAGTCTACGAGCAGTACTTC
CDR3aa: CASSLGLVYEQYF